A selection of T cell receptor beta chains follows, all from one sample in a study of blood T cells in healthy people across ages. TCRdb re-derived calls from the 5' RACE reads in MiXCR, one entry per CDR3 protein. The sample shows approximately 600,000 distinct CDR3 sequences, approximately 59% of them seen only once. Sequenced: blood. The receptor set was obtained from a man in his fifties or sixties in good health. The CDR3 runs from the conserved cysteine through the conserved F or W. The order of the fields is CDR3 protein, V gene, D gene, J gene. A D gene is named only where the DNA matches it firmly.

CDR3aa: CSATDGFAQETQYF
v_gene: TRBV20-1
d_gene: NA
j_gene: TRBJ2-5

CDR3aa: CASSPTTDGASGANVLTF
v_gene: TRBV5-1
d_gene: NA
j_gene: TRBJ2-6

CDR3aa: CARRAGGILYGYTF
v_gene: TRBV2
d_gene: TRBD1
j_gene: TRBJ1-2

CDR3aa: CSVEGTSGGAGEQFF
v_gene: TRBV29-1
d_gene: TRBD2
j_gene: TRBJ2-1

CDR3aa: CASSSGTSGGYEQFF
v_gene: TRBV18
d_gene: TRBD2
j_gene: TRBJ2-1

CDR3aa: CSAGPDTDTQYF
v_gene: TRBV20-1
d_gene: NA
j_gene: TRBJ2-3

CDR3aa: CSAMRTSAGGYTF
v_gene: TRBV20-1
d_gene: NA
j_gene: TRBJ1-2

CDR3aa: CASSWAPVKETQYF
v_gene: TRBV5-6
d_gene: NA
j_gene: TRBJ2-5

CDR3aa: CASSQGRTSPLHF
v_gene: TRBV3-1
d_gene: NA
j_gene: TRBJ1-6

CDR3aa: CAGIPRSRGNEQFF
v_gene: TRBV7-9
d_gene: TRBD1
j_gene: TRBJ2-1

CDR3aa: CSVELQGWETQYF
v_gene: TRBV29-1
d_gene: NA
j_gene: TRBJ2-5

CDR3aa: CSAGGGLETQYF
v_gene: TRBV29-1
d_gene: TRBD2
j_gene: NA

CDR3aa: CASSQDATRETQYF
v_gene: TRBV3-1
d_gene: NA
j_gene: TRBJ2-5

CDR3aa: CASRRGGYTGELFF
v_gene: TRBV3-1
d_gene: NA
j_gene: TRBJ2-2

CDR3aa: CSARGHREVNSEANVLTF
v_gene: TRBV20-1
d_gene: NA
j_gene: TRBJ2-6

CDR3aa: CASSGQGQGVNYGYTF
v_gene: TRBV3-1
d_gene: TRBD1
j_gene: TRBJ1-2

CDR3aa: CASSLSRGIAETQYF
v_gene: TRBV12-3/TRBV12-4
d_gene: NA
j_gene: TRBJ2-5

CDR3aa: CASSLMEGAQETQYF
v_gene: TRBV7-9
d_gene: NA
j_gene: TRBJ2-5

CDR3aa: CSVEGDDGYTF
v_gene: TRBV29-1
d_gene: NA
j_gene: TRBJ1-2

CDR3aa: CASSLWGLRETQYF
v_gene: TRBV7-2
d_gene: NA
j_gene: TRBJ2-5

CDR3aa: CSVESTGGSTEAFF
v_gene: TRBV29-1
d_gene: TRBD1
j_gene: TRBJ1-1

CDR3aa: CASSLSPGEQFF
v_gene: TRBV27
d_gene: NA
j_gene: TRBJ2-1

CDR3aa: CASSLEYF
v_gene: TRBV12-3/TRBV12-4
d_gene: NA
j_gene: TRBJ2-5

CDR3aa: CASSLEASGGGRLFNEQFF
v_gene: TRBV27
d_gene: TRBD2
j_gene: TRBJ2-1

CDR3aa: CASSPGPQNQPQHF
v_gene: TRBV5-1
d_gene: NA
j_gene: TRBJ1-5

CDR3aa: CTSSQDRGAGANVLTF
v_gene: TRBV3-1
d_gene: NA
j_gene: TRBJ2-6

CDR3aa: CASSLRGVLTDTQYF
v_gene: TRBV5-1
d_gene: TRBD2
j_gene: TRBJ2-3

CDR3aa: CASSATDRGHGGYTF
v_gene: TRBV9
d_gene: TRBD1
j_gene: TRBJ1-2

CDR3aa: CASNRIQETQYF
v_gene: TRBV6-4
d_gene: NA
j_gene: TRBJ2-5

CDR3aa: CASSGGQGPYNEQFF
v_gene: TRBV5-1
d_gene: TRBD1
j_gene: TRBJ2-1

CDR3aa: CSVAEGAEGTEAFF
v_gene: TRBV29-1
d_gene: TRBD1
j_gene: TRBJ1-1

CDR3aa: CASSATPDTEAFF
v_gene: TRBV5-1
d_gene: NA
j_gene: TRBJ1-1

CDR3aa: CASSRLTGGGEKLFF
v_gene: TRBV2
d_gene: TRBD1
j_gene: TRBJ1-4

CDR3aa: CASSLGTSGASGDEQYF
v_gene: TRBV5-5
d_gene: TRBD2
j_gene: TRBJ2-5

CDR3aa: CSASSRVETQYF
v_gene: TRBV20-1
d_gene: NA
j_gene: NA

CDR3aa: CASSSQQYNEQFF
v_gene: TRBV7-7
d_gene: NA
j_gene: TRBJ2-1

CDR3aa: CASSLGTVTGANVLTF
v_gene: TRBV27
d_gene: NA
j_gene: TRBJ2-6

CDR3aa: CSDQQGDTQYF
v_gene: TRBV29-1
d_gene: NA
j_gene: TRBJ2-3

CDR3aa: CASSLRGGNQPQHF
v_gene: TRBV7-9
d_gene: NA
j_gene: TRBJ1-5

CDR3aa: CASSQSDLNTEAFF
v_gene: TRBV3-1
d_gene: NA
j_gene: TRBJ1-1

CDR3aa: CSALAPTGWSGYTF
v_gene: TRBV20-1
d_gene: NA
j_gene: TRBJ1-2

CDR3aa: CASSYSRTSGGPYEQYF
v_gene: TRBV6-6
d_gene: TRBD2
j_gene: TRBJ2-7

CDR3aa: CSARGEYNSPLHF
v_gene: TRBV20-1
d_gene: NA
j_gene: TRBJ1-6

CDR3aa: CASKSGQNYGYTF
v_gene: TRBV27
d_gene: TRBD1
j_gene: TRBJ1-2

CDR3aa: CASSPNHPGGTYEQYF
v_gene: TRBV16
d_gene: TRBD1
j_gene: TRBJ2-7

CDR3aa: CASSQEDKRETQYF
v_gene: TRBV4-1
d_gene: NA
j_gene: NA

CDR3aa: CASNLGGMWETQYF
v_gene: TRBV21-1
d_gene: NA
j_gene: TRBJ2-5

CDR3aa: CASSYSGQGPHDYTF
v_gene: TRBV6-5
d_gene: TRBD1
j_gene: TRBJ1-2

CDR3aa: CASSQPLGISGGRTGELFF
v_gene: TRBV4-2
d_gene: TRBD2
j_gene: TRBJ2-2

CDR3aa: CASSMIPGQNYEQYF
v_gene: TRBV5-1
d_gene: TRBD1
j_gene: TRBJ2-7